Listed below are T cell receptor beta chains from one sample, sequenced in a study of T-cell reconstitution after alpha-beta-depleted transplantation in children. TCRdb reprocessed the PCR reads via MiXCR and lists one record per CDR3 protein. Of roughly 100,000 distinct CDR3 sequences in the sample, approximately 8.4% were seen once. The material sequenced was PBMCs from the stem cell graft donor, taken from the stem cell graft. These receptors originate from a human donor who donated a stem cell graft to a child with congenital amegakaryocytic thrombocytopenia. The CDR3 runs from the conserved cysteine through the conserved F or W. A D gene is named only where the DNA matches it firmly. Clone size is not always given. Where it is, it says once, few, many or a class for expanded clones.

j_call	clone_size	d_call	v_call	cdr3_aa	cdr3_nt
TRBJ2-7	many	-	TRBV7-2	CASSTPMRGHEQYF	TGTGCCAGCAGCACCCCGATGAGGGGCCACGAGCAGTACTTC
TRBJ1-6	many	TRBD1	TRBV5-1	CASSPSGQGDNSPLHF	TGCGCCAGCAGCCCTTCCGGACAGGGAGATAATTCACCCCTCCACTTT
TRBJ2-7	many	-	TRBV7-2	CASSSSPNYEQYF	TGTGCCAGCAGCTCTTCGCCGAACTACGAGCAGTACTTC
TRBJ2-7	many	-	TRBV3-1	CASSQGPVDYEQYF	TGTGCCAGCAGCCAAGGACCGGTTGATTACGAGCAGTACTTC
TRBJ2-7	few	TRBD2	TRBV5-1	CASTFGGGVPYEQYF	TGCGCCAGCACCTTTGGCGGGGGTGTCCCCTACGAGCAGTACTTC
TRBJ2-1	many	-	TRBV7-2	CASSLERKSDEQFF	TGTGCCAGCAGCTTAGAACGGAAAAGCGATGAGCAGTTCTTC
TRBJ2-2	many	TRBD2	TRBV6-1	CASIPRGSGGSNTGELFF	TGTGCCAGCATCCCCCGGGGTAGCGGGGGATCGAACACCGGGGAGCTGTTTTTT
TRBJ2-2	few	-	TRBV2	CASSLAPNTGELFF	TGTGCCAGTAGTCTAGCACCGAACACCGGGGAGCTGTTTTTT
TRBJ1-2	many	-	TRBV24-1	CATSDPILAPYGYTF	TGTGCCACCAGTGACCCGATCCTCGCCCCCTATGGCTACACCTTC
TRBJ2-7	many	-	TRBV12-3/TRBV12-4	CASSPGFSEQYF	TGTGCCAGCAGCCCAGGGTTCAGCGAGCAGTACTTC
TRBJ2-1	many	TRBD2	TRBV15	CATSRDVSLAPNEQFF	TGTGCCACCAGCAGAGACGTGTCACTAGCGCCTAATGAGCAGTTCTTC
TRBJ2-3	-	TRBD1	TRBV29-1	CSVEQGAITDTQYF	TGCAGCGTTGAACAGGGGGCTATCACTGATACGCAGTATTTT
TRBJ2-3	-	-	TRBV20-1	CSALPSSSTDTQYF	TGCAGTGCCCTTCCGAGTTCTAGCACAGATACGCAGTATTTT
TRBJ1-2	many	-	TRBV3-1	CASSQTRYGYTF	TGTGCCAGCAGCCAAACTCGCTATGGCTACACCTTC
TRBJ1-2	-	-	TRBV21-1	CASPRTGFNYGYTF	TGTGCCAGCCCCAGGACAGGATTTAACTATGGCTACACCTTT
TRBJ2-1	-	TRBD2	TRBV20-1	CSARDPGGKVNEQFF	TGCAGTGCTAGAGATCCGGGGGGAAAGGTCAATGAGCAGTTCTTC
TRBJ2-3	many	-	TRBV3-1	CASSRASFTDTQYF	TGTGCCAGCAGCCGGGCCTCCTTCACAGATACGCAGTATTTT
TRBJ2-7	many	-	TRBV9	CASSVAGNHYEQYF	TGTGCCAGCAGCGTAGCTGGGAACCACTACGAGCAGTACTTC
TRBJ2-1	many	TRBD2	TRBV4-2	CASSQGGGAYNEQFF	TGTGCCAGCAGCCAGGGTGGGGGGGCCTACAATGAGCAGTTCTTC
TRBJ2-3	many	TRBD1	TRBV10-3	CAISVTGGADTQYF	TGTGCCATCAGTGTGACAGGGGGCGCAGATACGCAGTATTTT
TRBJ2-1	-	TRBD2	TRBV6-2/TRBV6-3	CATARSGGNNEQFF	TGTGCCACGGCGCGGAGCGGGGGGAACAATGAGCAGTTCTTC
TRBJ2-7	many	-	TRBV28	CASKPGLPLYEQYF	TGTGCCAGCAAACCGGGACTCCCACTCTACGAGCAGTACTTC
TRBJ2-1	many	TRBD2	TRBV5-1	CASSWSSGGNEQFF	TGCGCCAGCAGCTGGTCTAGCGGGGGAAATGAGCAGTTCTTC
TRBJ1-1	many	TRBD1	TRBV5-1	CASSSPTGDTEAFF	TGCGCCAGCAGCTCCCCCACAGGGGACACTGAAGCTTTCTTT
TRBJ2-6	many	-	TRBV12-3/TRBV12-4	CASSFRMAGANVLTF	TGTGCCAGCAGTTTCCGGATGGCTGGGGCCAACGTCCTGACTTTC
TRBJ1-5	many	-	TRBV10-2	CASSDLGVGLRQPQHF	TGCGCCAGCAGTGATTTAGGGGTCGGCCTTAGGCAGCCCCAGCATTTT
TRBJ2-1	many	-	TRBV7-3	CASSLEGANYNEQFF	TGTGCCAGCAGCTTGGAGGGGGCCAACTACAATGAGCAGTTCTTC
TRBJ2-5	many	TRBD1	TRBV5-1	CASSLQTGGEETQYF	TGCGCCAGCAGCCTTCAGACAGGGGGCGAAGAGACCCAGTACTTC
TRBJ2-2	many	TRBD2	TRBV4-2	CASSQGGLAGGSVTGELFF	TGTGCCAGCAGCCAAGGGGGACTAGCGGGAGGGAGTGTTACCGGGGAGCTGTTTTTT
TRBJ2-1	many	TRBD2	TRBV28	CASSPRPGYRGDEQFF	TGTGCCAGCAGTCCAAGACCGGGCTACCGGGGGGATGAGCAGTTCTTC
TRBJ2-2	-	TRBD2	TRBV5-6	CASSQLAGESTGELFF	TGTGCCAGCAGCCAACTAGCGGGAGAGAGCACCGGGGAGCTGTTTTTT
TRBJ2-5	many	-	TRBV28	CASSAGAIETQYF	TGTGCCAGCAGTGCGGGGGCCATAGAGACCCAGTACTTC
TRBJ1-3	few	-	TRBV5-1	CASSSGDGGSGNTIYF	TGCGCCAGCAGCTCGGGGGACGGAGGATCTGGAAACACCATATATTTT
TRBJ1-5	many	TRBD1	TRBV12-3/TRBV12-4	CASSFRQGATQPQHF	TGTGCCAGCAGTTTTCGGCAGGGGGCAACCCAGCCCCAGCATTTT
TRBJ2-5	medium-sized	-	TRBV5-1	CASSLMGARETQYF	TGCGCCAGCAGCCTGATGGGGGCGCGCGAGACCCAGTACTTC
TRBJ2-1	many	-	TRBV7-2	CASRYGGPYNEQFF	TGTGCCAGCAGGTACGGGGGGCCGTACAATGAGCAGTTCTTC
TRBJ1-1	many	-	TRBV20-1	CSARDGGRTGHGAFF	TGCAGTGCTAGAGACGGGGGACGAACAGGACACGGCGCTTTCTTT
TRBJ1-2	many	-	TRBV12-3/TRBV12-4	CASSPPSGGSGGYTF	TGTGCCAGCAGTCCCCCGAGTGGCGGGAGCGGAGGCTACACCTTC
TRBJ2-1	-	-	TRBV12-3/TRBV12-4	CASSLGFGEFF	TGTGCCAGCAGTTTAGGGTTCGGTGAGTTCTTC
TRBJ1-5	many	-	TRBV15	CATSPRTDNQPQHF	TGTGCCACCAGCCCCCGGACAGACAATCAGCCCCAGCATTTT
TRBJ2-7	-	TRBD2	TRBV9	CASSPGGGLADYEQYF	TGTGCCAGCAGCCCCGGCGGGGGACTAGCGGACTACGAGCAGTACTTC
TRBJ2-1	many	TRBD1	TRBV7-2	CASSSNPGTGSYNEQFF	TGTGCCAGCAGCTCGAACCCCGGGACAGGGTCCTACAATGAGCAGTTCTTC
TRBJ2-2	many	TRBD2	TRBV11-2	CASSLGEGHTGELFF	TGTGCCAGCAGCTTAGGGGAGGGCCACACCGGGGAGCTGTTTTTT
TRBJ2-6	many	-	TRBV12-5	CASAPPGANVLTF	TGTGCTAGTGCACCTCCTGGGGCCAACGTCCTGACTTTC
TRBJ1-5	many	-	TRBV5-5	CASSVDPGSLGNQPQHF	TGTGCCAGCAGCGTGGATCCAGGGTCCTTGGGCAATCAGCCCCAGCATTTT
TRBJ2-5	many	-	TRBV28	CASSFNGGETQYF	TGTGCCAGCAGTTTCAATGGGGGAGAGACCCAGTACTTC
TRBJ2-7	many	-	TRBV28	CASSLPGTGSYEQYF	TGTGCCAGCAGTTTACCGGGGACGGGATCCTACGAGCAGTACTTC
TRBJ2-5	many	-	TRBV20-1	CSARDPGIQETQYF	TGCAGTGCTAGGGATCCAGGGATCCAAGAGACCCAGTACTTC
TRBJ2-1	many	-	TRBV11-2	CASSPDREGEQFF	TGTGCCAGCAGCCCGGACAGGGAGGGTGAGCAGTTCTTC
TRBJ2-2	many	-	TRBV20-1	CSAPSEANTGELFF	TGCAGTGCTCCATCCGAGGCGAACACCGGGGAGCTGTTTTTT
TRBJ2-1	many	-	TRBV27	CASSQTGIEQFF	TGTGCCAGCAGCCAAACAGGGATTGAGCAGTTCTTC
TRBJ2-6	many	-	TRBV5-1	CASSIQGAPGGSGANVLTF	TGCGCCAGCAGCATACAGGGTGCACCGGGCGGCTCTGGGGCCAACGTCCTGACTTTC
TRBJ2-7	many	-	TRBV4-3	CASSQDWVGTYEQYF	TGCGCCAGCAGCCAAGATTGGGTGGGGACCTACGAGCAGTACTTC
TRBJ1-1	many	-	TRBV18	CASSPGIVNEAFF	TGTGCCAGCTCACCAGGGATTGTTAATGAAGCTTTCTTT
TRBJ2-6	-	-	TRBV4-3	CASSQDGTGANVLTF	TGCGCCAGCAGCCAAGATGGGACTGGGGCCAACGTCCTGACTTTC
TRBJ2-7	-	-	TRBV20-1	CSASRPGSSYEQYF	TGCAGTGCTAGTAGGCCAGGGAGCTCCTACGAGCAGTACTTC
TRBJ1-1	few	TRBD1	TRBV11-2	CASSRDRNPEAFF	TGTGCCAGCAGCCGGGACAGGAATCCTGAAGCTTTCTTT
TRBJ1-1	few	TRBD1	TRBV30	CAWSPDRGFATTEAFF	TGTGCCTGGAGTCCTGACAGGGGGTTTGCGACCACTGAAGCTTTCTTT
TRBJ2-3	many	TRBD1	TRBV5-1	CASSSQPRDSRTDTQYF	TGCGCCAGCAGCTCGCAACCGAGGGACAGCCGCACAGATACGCAGTATTTT
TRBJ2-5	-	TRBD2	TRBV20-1	CSARPSGDGTQYF	TGCAGTGCTAGACCTAGCGGGGATGGGACCCAGTACTTT